This is a list of T cell receptor beta chains from one sample in a study of shared clonotypes between healthy human individuals. Using immunoSEQ multiplex PCR, the repertoire was profiled, and TCRdb retains in-frame clones only, with some absent. In the table there are about 2 million clones, roughly 94% of which are singletons. Sample: naive CD8+ T cells sorted from blood. The receptors were sampled from a man in his late teens or twenties in good health. CDR3s include the opening cysteine and the closing phenylalanine or tryptophan. The D gene is left open where the match is weak. Clone size appears in some rows only: once, few, many, or a class for an expanded clone.

D | size | J | V | DNA | CDR3
. | once | TRBJ1-4 | TRBV10-1 | TGCGCCAGCATCCGGACCGGGACAAGGGGTGAAAAACTGTTTTTT | CASIRTGTRGEKLFF
. | many | TRBJ1-4 | TRBV30 | TGTGCCTGGCGATACAGTGAAAAACTGTTTTTT | CAWRYSEKLFF
. | . | TRBJ2-7 | TRBV14 | TGTGCCAGCAGCCAAGATATTGGACTGGACGTGGAGCAGTACTTC | CASSQDIGLDVEQYF
. | . | TRBJ1-2 | TRBV28 | TGTGCCAGCAGCCCCCCCGGTGACTATGGCTACACCTTC | CASSPPGDYGYTF
. | once | TRBJ2-1 | TRBV10-3 | TGTGCCATCAGTGAGTCGACCAGGGGGGATGAGCAGTTCTTC | CAISESTRGDEQFF
. | . | TRBJ2-7 | TRBV7-6 | TGTGCCAGCAGCCAGGGACCGACCTACGAGCAGTACTTC | CASSQGPTYEQYF
. | . | TRBJ2-7 | TRBV6-1 | TGTGCCACAGGACCACCTCCCTACGAGCAGTACTTC | CATGPPPYEQYF
. | . | TRBJ2-7 | TRBV5-1 | TGCGCCAGCAGCTTGAGAGGGGAATCCTACGAGCAGTACTTC | CASSLRGESYEQYF
. | . | TRBJ1-1 | TRBV6-6 | TGTGCCAGCACCTCTTTTCCGGATGAAGCTTTCTTT | CASTSFPDEAFF
. | . | TRBJ2-1 | TRBV2 | TGTGCCAGCAGTGAATATTTCGGAATGGAGTTCTTC | CASSEYFGMEFF
TRBD2 | . | TRBJ2-7 | TRBV5-4 | TGTGCCAGCAGCTACCTAGGCGGGAGCACGTTTTACGAGCAGTACTTC | CASSYLGGSTFYEQYF
. | . | TRBJ2-7 | TRBV19 | TGTGCCAGTAGGCCTGATGACTCCTACGAGCAGTACTTC | CASRPDDSYEQYF
. | . | TRBJ2-7 | TRBV29-1 | TGCAGCGTTGAGGACAGCGCTTCCTACGAGCAGTACTTC | CSVEDSASYEQYF
. | . | TRBJ1-1 | TRBV13 | TGTGCCAGCAGCTTGGGAGCGACTGAAGCTTTCTTT | CASSLGATEAFF
TRBD2 | . | TRBJ2-3 | TRBV19 | TGTGCCAGTAGTCTCGGTCTAGCGGGGCTCCTCACAGATACGCAGTATTTT | CASSLGLAGLLTDTQYF
. | . | TRBJ2-1 | TRBV20-1 | TGCAGTGCTAGAGTCGGTAGTGAGCAGTTCTTC | CSARVGSEQFF
TRBD2 | . | TRBJ2-2 | TRBV10-2 | TGCGCCAGCAGTGAGTCCCCGGGACTAGCGAACACCGGGGAGCTGTTTTTT | CASSESPGLANTGELFF
. | . | TRBJ2-7 | TRBV30 | TGTGCCTGGGATCCCGGGTCCTCCTACGAGCAGTACTTC | CAWDPGSSYEQYF
TRBD1 | . | TRBJ2-5 | TRBV6-5 | TGTGCCAGCAGTTTCAGGGCAGGGGGTTCGGAGACCCAGTACTTC | CASSFRAGGSETQYF
. | . | TRBJ2-1 | TRBV10-1 | TGCGCCAGCTCCAAGGGCCTCTCCAATGAGCAGTTCTTC | CASSKGLSNEQFF
. | . | TRBJ2-1 | TRBV30 | TGTGCCTGGAGGGAGAAATACAATGAGCAGTTCTTC | CAWREKYNEQFF
. | . | TRBJ1-2 | TRBV7-9 | TGTGCCAGCAGCTTAGCGCTGGGCTACACCTTC | CASSLALGYTF
. | . | TRBJ2-1 | TRBV5-6 | TGTGCCAGCAGCTCTACCGGGGACCCCTACAATGAGCAGTTCTTC | CASSSTGDPYNEQFF
. | once | TRBJ2-4 | TRBV27 | TGTGCCAGCTCATTAGGGGACATTCAGTACTTC | CASSLGDIQYF
. | once | TRBJ1-5 | TRBV7-9 | TGTGCCAGCAGCTTGGACTCAGGGCCTTCCCAGCCCCAGCATTTT | CASSLDSGPSQPQHF
. | . | TRBJ2-5 | TRBV27 | TGTGCCAGCAGTTTATCGGCCACCCAAGAGACCCAGTACTTC | CASSLSATQETQYF
. | . | TRBJ2-1 | TRBV6-6 | TGTGCCAGCAGTTATGGGACCGCATACAATGAGCAGTTCTTC | CASSYGTAYNEQFF
. | . | TRBJ1-2 | TRBV30 | TGTGCCTGGGGCAGAGACCCTAGCTATGGCTACACCTTC | CAWGRDPSYGYTF